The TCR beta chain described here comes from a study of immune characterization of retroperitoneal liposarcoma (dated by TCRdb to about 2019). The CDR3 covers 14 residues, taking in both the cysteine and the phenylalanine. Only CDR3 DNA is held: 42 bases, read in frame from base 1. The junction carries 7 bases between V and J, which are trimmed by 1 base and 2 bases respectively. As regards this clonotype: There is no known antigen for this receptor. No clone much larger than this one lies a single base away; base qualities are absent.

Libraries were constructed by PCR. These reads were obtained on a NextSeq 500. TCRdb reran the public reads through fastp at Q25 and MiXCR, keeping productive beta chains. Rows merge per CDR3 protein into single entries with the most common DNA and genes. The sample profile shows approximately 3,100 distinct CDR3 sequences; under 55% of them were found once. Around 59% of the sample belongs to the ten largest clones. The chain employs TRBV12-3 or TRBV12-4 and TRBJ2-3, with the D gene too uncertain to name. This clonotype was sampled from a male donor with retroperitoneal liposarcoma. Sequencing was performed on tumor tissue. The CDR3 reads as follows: CASSLGPTTDTQYF. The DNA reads TGTGCCAGCAGTTTAGGGCCCACCACAGATACGCAGTATTTT.